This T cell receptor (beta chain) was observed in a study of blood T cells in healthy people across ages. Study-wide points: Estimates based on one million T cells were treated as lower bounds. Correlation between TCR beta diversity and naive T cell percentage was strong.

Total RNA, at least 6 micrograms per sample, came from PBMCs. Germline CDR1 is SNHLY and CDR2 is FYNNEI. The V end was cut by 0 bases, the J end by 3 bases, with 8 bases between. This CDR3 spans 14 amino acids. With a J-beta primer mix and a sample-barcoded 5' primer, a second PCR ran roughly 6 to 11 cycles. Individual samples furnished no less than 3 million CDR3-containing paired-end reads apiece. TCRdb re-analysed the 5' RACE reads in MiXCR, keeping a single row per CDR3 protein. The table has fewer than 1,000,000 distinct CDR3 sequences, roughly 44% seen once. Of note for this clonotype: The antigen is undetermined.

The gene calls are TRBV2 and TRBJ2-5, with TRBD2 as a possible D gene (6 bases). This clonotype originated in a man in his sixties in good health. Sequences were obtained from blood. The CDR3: CASSEAGGKETQYF. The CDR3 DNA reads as TGTGCCAGCAGTGAAGCGGGGGGAAAAGAGACCCAGTACTTC.